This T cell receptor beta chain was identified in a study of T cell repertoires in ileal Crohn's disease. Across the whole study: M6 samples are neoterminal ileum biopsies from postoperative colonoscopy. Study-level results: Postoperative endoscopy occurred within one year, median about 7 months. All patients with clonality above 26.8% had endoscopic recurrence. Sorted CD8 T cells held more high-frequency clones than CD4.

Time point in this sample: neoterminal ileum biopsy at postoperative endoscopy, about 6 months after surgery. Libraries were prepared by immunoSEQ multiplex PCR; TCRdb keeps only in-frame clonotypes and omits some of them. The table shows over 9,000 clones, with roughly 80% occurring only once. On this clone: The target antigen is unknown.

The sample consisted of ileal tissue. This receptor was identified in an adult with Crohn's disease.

The CDR3 region has the DNA TGCGCCAGCAGCGGGGCAGGGGGCATGGGAACTGAAGCTTTCTTT. Translated: CASSGAGGMGTEAFF. The chain uses TRBV5-1 and TRBJ1-1; TRBD1 agrees at 8 bases. The V gene's germline CDR1 is SGHRS and CDR2 YFSETQ. With 4 bases clipped from V and 5 bases from J, the junction kept 10 bases outside the gene matches. The length of the CDR3 is 15 residues.